The subject of this entry is one T cell receptor beta chain. Its antigen is still unknown. Germline V gene data show CDR1 as SEHNR and CDR2 as FQNEAQ (reference sequence). CDR3 length: 16 amino acids. Trimming left V 1 base short and J 5 bases short, with 17 bases between. The data stem from a study of T cells in Graves' hyperthyroidism and ophthalmopathy. Amplified TCR beta CDR3 regions came from RNA transcripts. When the TCR CDR3 underwent first-round RT-PCR, the HTBI primer set was used. MiXCR was run by TCRdb on the multiplex PCR reads, yielding one entry per CDR3 protein. The sample includes about 640,000 distinct CDR3 sequences, over 40% seen only once; the top ten take under 8.5%. Study results and limitations: Ophthalmopathy prediction by the model preceded onset by a median about 6.5 months. Ophthalmopathy was distinguished from stable hyperthyroidism by 13 V-J signatures. Blood also showed most of the thyroid clonotypes that were expanded above 0.001.

Diagnoses were established using clinical symptoms, serum thyroxine and TRAb, thyroid ultrasound and orbital computed tomography. The chain carries TRBV7-9 and TRBJ2-5; D is possibly TRBD2 (5 bases). Material for sequencing was peripheral blood or thyroid tissue (not recorded which). The TCR originated in an adult man with Graves' disease, either hyperthyroidism or ophthalmopathy (not recorded which). The CDR3, as DNA: TGTGCCAGCAGCTTAGACTTAGGGAGTGGCATGGAGACCCAGTACTTC. This codes for CASSLDLGSGMETQYF.